A single sample is the source of the 19 T cell receptor beta chains below, sequenced in a study of tumor and adjacent non-tumor tissue in lung cancer. The template was RNA from unsorted bulk tissue. A modified ARM-PCR protocol with three rounds of nested PCR amplified TCRbeta. TCRdb reprocessed the multiplex PCR reads via MiXCR and lists one record per CDR3 protein. Of about 120,000 distinct CDR3 sequences in the sample, around three fifths are singletons; the top ten hold roughly 13%. Sequencing input: lung tumor tissue. The receptors shown here come from a man in his thirties or forties with non-small cell lung cancer.

On this clonotype itself: A much larger clone is a single base away; this may be a read error. J is TRBJ1-5 and V is TRBV6-1; D gene uncertain. The CDR3 is made up of 15 amino acids. In germline, CDR1 is MNHNS, CDR2 SASEGT. The germline V and J ends were trimmed by 7 bases and 4 bases, with 17 bases remaining between them. DNA of the CDR3: TGTGCCAGCAATGATGTATTCCAGCGGAATCAGCCCCAGCATTTT. This sequence encodes CASNDVFQRNQPQHF.

This clonotype was found once. Given the absence of the conserved phenylalanine or tryptophan at the CDR3 end, a read error is likely. This sequence joins TRBV20-1 and TRBJ2-7; 11 positions agree with TRBD1. CDR3 length equals 14 residues. V shed 6 bases and J 7 bases; nucleotides not matched to a gene: 11. The germline CDR1 and CDR2 sequences are DFQATT and SNEGSKA (reference sequence). The CDR3 nucleotides are TGCAGTGCCCCCCGGGACAGGGGGGGGTATGAGCAGTACTTA. It is translated as CSAPRDRGGYEQYL.

The chain couples TRBV11-3 to TRBJ2-1, with D unclear. The length of the CDR3 is 11 residues. V lost 10 bases, J lost 9 bases, and 13 bases lay in between. Germline CDR1 SGHNT, CDR2 YENEEA. CDR3 DNA sequence: TGTGCCAACAGTTTAAGTGGTGAGCAGTTCTTC. This gives the protein CANSLSGEQFF.

The rearrangement joins TRBV4-1 to TRBJ1-1, with 8 positions matching TRBD1. The CDR3 sequence is 15 residues long. In germline, CDR1 is MGHRA, CDR2 YSYEKL. The CDR3 here is CANSQTDRANTEAFF. The DNA of the CDR3 is TGCGCTAACAGCCAGACGGACAGGGCAAACACTGAAGCTTTCTTT.

There are many counts of this clonotype. The rearrangement uses TRBV12-5 and TRBJ2-3, with a possible D match to TRBD2 (6 bases). This CDR3 comprises 16 residues. V was clipped by 1 base and J by 1 base, with 12 bases between them. The germline V gene encodes CDR1 LGHNT and CDR2 FRNRAP. The chain's CDR3 is CASGLGLGGGTDTQYF. The CDR3, as DNA: TGTGCTAGTGGTTTGGGCCTCGGGGGTGGCACAGATACGCAGTATTTT.

This clonotype was seen just once. At one of its ends the junction is not consistent with the germline gene, which may arise from a read error. The gene calls are TRBV6-1 and TRBJ2-4, with D possibly being TRBD2 (5 bases). Germline lookup yields CDR1 MNHNS and CDR2 SASEGT. The CDR3 runs 15 residues. The CDR3 is CASSEVKLAKNIHYF. CDR3 nucleotide sequence: TGTGCCAGCAGTGAAGTAAAGCTAGCCAAAAACATTCATTACTTC.

The chain employs TRBV20-1 and TRBJ2-4; D gene ambiguous. The CDR3 is 12 amino acids. V dropped 6 bases and J dropped 6 bases, with 12 bases sitting between them. Germline lookup yields CDR1 DFQATT and CDR2 SNEGSKA (reference sequence). CDR3 DNA: TGCAGTGCCGAGCAGTGGGCAAACATTCAGTACTTC. As protein: CSAEQWANIQYF.

In regard to this clonotype: The junction differs from germline at one of its ends, possibly a read error. This chain links TRBV6-5 with TRBJ1-6; 7 bases match TRBD1. In germline, CDR1 is MNHEY, CDR2 SVGAGI. The CDR3 sequence is 15 residues long. Written as DNA, the CDR3 is TGTGTCAGCAGTTCGGAGGGGGCCACAGGTTCACCCCTCCACTTT. It yields the protein CVSSSEGATGSPLHF.

Comment on this clonotype: A much larger clone sits a single nucleotide away, making a read error possible. This chain joins TRBV12-3 or TRBV12-4 and TRBJ1-5; tentative D call: TRBD1 (5 bases). The CDR3 contains 13 residues. The CDR3: CASSPDNNQPQRF. The CDR3 bases are TGTGCCAGCAGTCCGGACAACAATCAGCCCCAGCGTTTT.

This clonotype came up a few times. One end of the junction does not line up with germline, which may come from a read error. The chain combines TRBV29-1 with TRBJ1-2, with a weak D call TRBD1 (5 bases). This CDR3 has 14 residues. Germline assignment: CDR1 SQVTM and CDR2 ANQGSEA. CDR3 amino acids: CSVEEARANYGYTF. The CDR3 region has the DNA TGCAGCGTTGAAGAGGCCAGGGCTAACTATGGGTACACCTTC.

Of note for this clonotype: This clone may be a read error of a much larger clone one base away. This sequence joins TRBV20-1 and TRBJ2-7; 8 positions agree with TRBD1. CDR3 length equals 12 residues. Germline V CDR1 and CDR2: DFQATT, SNEGSKA (reference sequence). The CDR3 here is CTAQGAGSEQYF. The CDR3 DNA follows: TGCACTGCCCAGGGGGCAGGAAGCGAGCAGTACTTC.

As regards this clonotype: At one end the junction does not follow the germline gene, possibly because of a read error. The chain combines TRBV20-1 with TRBJ1-5, with D perhaps matching TRBD1 (5 bases). The CDR3 spans 12 residues. Germline loops: CDR1 DFQATT, CDR2 SNEGSKA (reference sequence). CDR3 loop: CSAVQGFQPQRF. The CDR3 DNA reads as TGCAGTGCTGTTCAGGGCTTTCAGCCCCAGCGTTTT.

In regard to this clonotype: A much larger clone lies one base from this, so it may be a read error. The chain recombines TRBV6-5 with TRBJ2-7; TRBD2 agrees at 8 bases. CDR3 length: 15 residues. Germline V lookup: CDR1 MNHEY, CDR2 SVGAGI. CDR3 sequence: CAGSSTGTRNYEQYF. CDR3 coding DNA: TGTGCCGGCAGTTCCACCGGGACTAGAAACTACGAGCAGTACTTC.

This clonotype has more than one count but fewer than ten. The gene calls are TRBV12-3 or TRBV12-4 and TRBJ2-5; possible D gene TRBD2, 6 bases. The ends were cut back, 2 bases at V and 5 bases at J, with 12 bases in the middle. The CDR3 consists of 14 residues. The CDR3 loop reads CASSLRGVVETQYF. CDR3 sequence (DNA): TGTGCCAGCAGTTTACGCGGGGTGGTGGAGACCCAGTACTTC.

This clonotype was seen just once. A much larger clone differs from this one at a single base, so this may be a read error. This rearrangement joins TRBV4-3 to TRBJ2-6; D is possibly TRBD1 (5 bases). The V gene's germline CDR1 is LGHNA and CDR2 YSLEER. The CDR3 sequence is 16 residues long. Here the CDR3 reads CASSQVWYSGANVQTF. CDR3 nucleotide sequence: TGCGCCAGCAGCCAAGTTTGGTACTCTGGGGCCAACGTCCAGACTTTC.

In regard to this clonotype: Relative to the germline gene, one junction end is altered; a read error may explain this. V and J are TRBV24-1 and TRBJ2-3, with D perhaps TRBD1 or TRBD2 (7 bases each). The CDR3 length is 14 residues. Germline V gives CDR1 KGHDR, CDR2 SFDVKD. The CDR3 coding sequence is TGTGCCACCAGGGGGACTACCGGGACAGATACGCATTATTTT. Its protein is CATRGTTGTDTHYF.

The rearrangement joins TRBV29-1 to TRBJ2-1; no firm D call. There are 14 residues in the CDR3. Germline CDR1 SQVTM, CDR2 ANQGSEA. With 3 bases removed from V and 2 bases from J, the gap between germline ends came to 11 bases. This CDR3 reads CSVERARTYNEQFF. The CDR3 region has the DNA TGCAGCGTTGAGAGAGCGAGAACCTACAATGAGCAGTTCTTC.

This clonotype was observed at least ten times. The J gene is TRBJ1-4, the V gene TRBV11-2, with D hard to call. The CDR3 has 13 amino acids. Germline V gene data show CDR1 as SGHAT and CDR2 as FQNNGV. V lost 3 bases and J lost 4, with 6 bases in between. The DNA of the CDR3 is TGTGCCAGCAGCTTGTCCGATAATGAAAAACTGTTTTTT. The encoded protein is CASSLSDNEKLFF. Supplemented by reference TRBV11-2 and TRBJ1-4, the full variable domain reads EAGVAQSPRYKIIEKRQSVAFWCNPISGHATLYWYQQILGQGPKLLIQFQNNGVVDDSQLPKDRFSAERLKGVDSTLKIQPAKLEDSAVYLCASSLSDNEKLFFGSGTQLSVL.

Details on this clonotype: A junction boundary mismatches the germline segment, possibly from a read error. The chain links TRBV5-4 to TRBJ2-1, with D hard to call. CDR1 SGHNT and CDR2 YYREEE come from the germline V gene (reference sequence). The CDR3 has 13 residues. CDR3 sequence reads: CASSTDKCNEHFF. CDR3 bases: TGTGCCAGCAGCACCGACAAGTGCAATGAGCACTTCTTC. The complete variable domain, with remaining parts taken from reference TRBV5-4 and TRBJ2-1, reads ETGVTQSPTHLIKTRGQQVTLRCSSQSGHNTVSWYQQALGQGPQFIFQYYREEENGRGNFPPRFSGLQFPNYSSELNVNALELDDSALYLCASSTDKCNEHFFGPGTRLTVL.